This T cell receptor beta chain was sequenced in a study of cytomegalovirus exposure and HLA in healthy donors. Study-level findings and limits: The classifier reportedly diagnosed cytomegalovirus status with high sensitivity and specificity. Altogether, 150 to 200 TCR beta chains were recorded as cytomegalovirus-associated. Among TCR sequences, most were rare, though some public TCRs appeared in many donors.

A word on this clone: Its antigen remains unknown.

TCRdb's copy holds only in-frame clones and misses some; the assay was immunoSEQ multiplex PCR. The sample has some 150,000 clones; 85% to 90% are singletons. CDR3 length equals 16 residues. CDR1 is MNHEY, CDR2 SMNVEV, per germline (reference sequence). Trimming took 5 bases from V and 3 from J; bases not matched to a gene: 12. The chain carries TRBV27 and TRBJ2-7; 8 bases align to TRBD1. The sequencing sample was made of PBMCs. This TCR derives from a woman between 18 and 29 years old in good health and CMV-seropositive. This CDR3 reads CASSTQGTGILYEQYF. In nucleotides, the CDR3 is TGTGCCAGCAGTACGCAAGGGACAGGAATCCTCTACGAGCAGTACTTC.